The clone carrying this T cell receptor beta chain showed up many times. Its antigen is undetermined. The making of cDNA relied on 5'RACE with 10-nucleotide random UMIs. TCRdb re-derived calls from the 5' RACE reads in MiXCR, one entry per CDR3 protein. The sample records roughly 38,000 distinct CDR3 sequences, about 2.5% being singletons. The data originate from a study of neurological immune-mediated disorders. The CDR3 runs 17 residues. Trimming took off 3 bases at V and 2 bases at J, with 18 bases between the two ends. In germline, CDR1 is SGHRS, CDR2 YFSETQ. Study findings and constraints: Expanded clones shared no identical CDR3 amino acid sequences across subjects, which suggested private TCR-beta repertoires in all groups.

The V call is TRBV5-1, the J call TRBJ2-1, with a weak D call TRBD2 (6 bases). The source material was PBMCs. The TCR sequence derives from a man aged 25-40 years with multiple sclerosis. CDR3 sequence: CASSSTMAGITYNEQFF. The CDR3 DNA reads as TGCGCCAGCAGCTCTACCATGGCGGGGATTACCTACAATGAGCAGTTCTTC.